This TCR beta chain was captured in a study of blood T cell repertoires in COVID-19. Repertoires were generated with immunoSEQ multiplex PCR, while TCRdb's copy carries only in-frame clones and drops some. The table has 150,000 to 180,000 clones, roughly 89% seen once; the top ten hold 0.55%. The TCR comes from a man in his forties or fifties with acute or convalescent COVID-19. The material sequenced was peripheral blood.

Written as DNA, the CDR3 is TGTGCCAGTAGCTCGAGTGGGGGGGCTAGCAATGAGCAGTTCTTC. This encodes CASSSSGGASNEQFF. V and J are TRBV19 and TRBJ2-1, with D possibly being TRBD2 (7 bases). Between the trimmed V and J ends, which lost 6 bases and 6 bases, there was a span of 18 bases. The CDR3 covers 15 residues. CDR1 is LNHDA, CDR2 SQIVND, per germline (reference sequence).